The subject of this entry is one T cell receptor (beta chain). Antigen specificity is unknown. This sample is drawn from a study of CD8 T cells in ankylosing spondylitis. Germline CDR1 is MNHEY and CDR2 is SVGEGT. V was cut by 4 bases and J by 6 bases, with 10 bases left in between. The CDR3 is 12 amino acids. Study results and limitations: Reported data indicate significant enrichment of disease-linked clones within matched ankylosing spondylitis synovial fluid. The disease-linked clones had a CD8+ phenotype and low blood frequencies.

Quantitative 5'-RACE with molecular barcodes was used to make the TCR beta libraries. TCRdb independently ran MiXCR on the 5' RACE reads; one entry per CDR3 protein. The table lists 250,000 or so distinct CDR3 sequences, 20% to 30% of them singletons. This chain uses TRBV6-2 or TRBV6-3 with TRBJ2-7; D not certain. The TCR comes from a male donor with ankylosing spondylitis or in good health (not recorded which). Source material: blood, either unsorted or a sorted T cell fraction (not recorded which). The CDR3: CASSFDRVEQYF. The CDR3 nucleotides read TGTGCCAGCAGTTTTGACCGAGTCGAGCAGTACTTC.